These T cell receptor beta chains were read from a single sample in a study of control samples from healthy donors and cancer patients. Sequencing was performed with immunoSEQ multiplex PCR; in TCRdb, only in-frame clones are kept and a portion is missing. The table lists about 120,000 clones, 85% to 95% of them singletons. Sequencing input: PBMCs. These receptor sequences come from a man aged 50-59 years with head and neck cancer. CDR3s include the opening cysteine and the closing phenylalanine or tryptophan. A D gene is named only where the DNA matches it firmly. Clone size, where shown, is once, few, many, or a class for clones that have expanded.

TRBD1,NA,TRBV4-3,TRBJ2-6,TGCGCCAGCAGCCAAGTTTTGGGACAGGACTTATCTGGGGCCAACGTCCTGACTTTC,CASSQVLGQDLSGANVLTF
TRBD2,NA,TRBV5-1,TRBJ2-3,TGCGCCAGCAGCTTGGTGACTAGCGGGAGCCCATTGGATACGCAGTATTTT,CASSLVTSGSPLDTQYF
TRBD2,NA,TRBV5-4,TRBJ2-5,TGTGCCAGCACCGTTGGGGGTAGCGGGGTCCTCCTGGAGACCCAGTACTTC,CASTVGGSGVLLETQYF
TRBD1,NA,TRBV18,TRBJ2-7,TGTGCCAGCTCACAAAAAACAGGGGTGAAGTACTTC,CASSQKTGVKYF
TRBD2,NA,TRBV7-2,TRBJ2-1,TGTGCCAGCAGCTTAGAAACGGGGGGATATTACAATGAGCAGTTCTTC,CASSLETGGYYNEQFF
TRBD1,once,TRBV11-3,TRBJ1-1,TGTGCCAGCAGCTTAGGGACAGGGGTCACTGAAGCTTTCTTT,CASSLGTGVTEAFF
NA,NA,TRBV18,TRBJ1-5,TGTGCCAGCTCACCACCGGGTTTCGGGGGGCGCGGACAGCCCCAGCATTTT,CASSPPGFGGRGQPQHF
NA,NA,TRBV18,TRBJ2-5,TGTGCCAGCTCATCTGACAGCACCCAAGAGACCCAGTACTTC,CASSSDSTQETQYF
NA,NA,TRBV3-1/TRBV3-2,TRBJ2-5,TGTGCCAGCAGCCAAGAAGGAGGGGGGCTGGGGACCCAGTACTTC,CASSQEGGGLGTQYF
TRBD2,few,TRBV7-2,TRBJ2-3,TGTGCCAGCAGCTTTAGCGGGGGGGCAGATACGCAGTATTTT,CASSFSGGADTQYF
NA,NA,TRBV6-5,TRBJ1-2,TGTGCCAGCCTGCCGGAGGGGCAAGTCTTGTATGGCTACACCTTC,CASLPEGQVLYGYTF
TRBD2,NA,TRBV28,TRBJ2-1,TGTGCCAGCAGTTTGCGGGGGGCTATGAATGAGCAGTTCTTC,CASSLRGAMNEQFF
NA,once,TRBV18,TRBJ2-5,TGTGCCAGCTCACCCGGGGGAGAGACCCAGTACTTC,CASSPGGETQYF
NA,NA,TRBV6-5,TRBJ2-2,TGTGCCAGCACCAAGACAAGGAACACCGGGGAGCTGTTTTTT,CASTKTRNTGELFF
NA,NA,TRBV28,TRBJ2-7,TGTGCCAGCAGTTCGGGGGGGACAGGGAGAGGCGAGCAGTACTTC,CASSSGGTGRGEQYF
NA,NA,TRBV12-3/TRBV12-4,TRBJ2-3,TGTGCCAGCAGTCCGACCGGACAGTTAACGCAGTATTTT,CASSPTGQLTQYF
NA,NA,TRBV18,TRBJ1-5,TGTGCCAGCTCACCGACCCAGGGGTACACTCAGCCCCAGCATTTT,CASSPTQGYTQPQHF
NA,NA,TRBV6-1,TRBJ1-1,TGTGCCAGCAGTGAAGCTCTTCGACTCCGGCGGGCTTTCTTT,CASSEALRLRRAFF
NA,NA,TRBV13,TRBJ2-7,TGTGCCAGCAGCGTCCGGGACTCCTCCTACGAGCAGTACTTC,CASSVRDSSYEQYF
TRBD1,NA,TRBV13,TRBJ1-1,TGTGCCGGCAGCTTCGGGACAGGGAACACTGAAGCTTTCTTT,CAGSFGTGNTEAFF
TRBD1,NA,TRBV10-2,TRBJ1-5,TGCGCCAGCAGAGACCGGGACAGCTTCAATCAGCCCCAGCATTTT,CASRDRDSFNQPQHF
TRBD2,NA,TRBV4-3,TRBJ2-3,TGCGCCAGCAGCCAAGATCGGACTAGCGGGGCCACAGATACGCAGTATTTT,CASSQDRTSGATDTQYF
NA,NA,TRBV6-5,TRBJ2-7,TGTGCCAGCAGTTACCCCCCGGGCGAGCAGTACTTC,CASSYPPGEQYF
NA,NA,TRBV2,TRBJ2-5,TGTGCCAGCAGGGAGACGGGCAGAGGGACCCAGTACTTC,CASRETGRGTQYF
TRBD1,NA,TRBV19,TRBJ1-4,TGTGCCAGTAGTATGGTTGGCAGGGGGAGTGATCGTTTCCCTGAAAAACTGTTTTTT,CASSMVGRGSDRFPEKLFF
NA,NA,TRBV5-1,TRBJ2-3,TGCGCCAGCAGCTTCGGAGGGCCGCCTAGCACAGATACGCAGTATTTT,CASSFGGPPSTDTQYF
NA,NA,TRBV7-2,TRBJ2-3,TGTGCCAGCAGCTTTAAGGTCATAGCAGGGACAGATACGCAGTATTTT,CASSFKVIAGTDTQYF
NA,NA,TRBV5-1,TRBJ2-3,TGCGCCAGCAGCCTCGGGGTGGGGAAGCACACAGATACGCAGTATTTT,CASSLGVGKHTDTQYF
NA,NA,TRBV7-2,TRBJ1-5,TGTGCCAGCAGTCGACAGGAGAATCAGCCCCAGCATTTT,CASSRQENQPQHF
NA,NA,TRBV11-2,TRBJ1-1,TGTGCCAGCAGCTTTGGGTACGGAACGAACACTGAAGCTTTCTTT,CASSFGYGTNTEAFF
TRBD1,once,TRBV5-1,TRBJ1-4,TGCGCCAGCAGCTGGGGACAGGAGGGGAAACTGTTTTTT,CASSWGQEGKLFF
NA,NA,TRBV5-6,TRBJ1-3,TGTGCCAGCAGTCGGGCCTCTGGAAACACCATATATTTT,CASSRASGNTIYF
NA,NA,TRBV19,TRBJ2-2,TGTGCCAGTAAGGGCCAATCGAACACCGGGGAGCTGTTTTTT,CASKGQSNTGELFF
TRBD1,NA,TRBV6-5,TRBJ1-6,TGTGCCAGCAGTCGACAGGGGGCGAATTCACCCCTCCACTTT,CASSRQGANSPLHF
NA,NA,TRBV29-1,TRBJ1-1,TGCAGCGTGGCACCAGGGTACGGGCCTGAAGCTTTCTTT,CSVAPGYGPEAFF
TRBD2,once,TRBV5-5,TRBJ2-2,TGTGCCAGCAGCTTGGAGGGAGGGGCTACCGGGGAGCTGTTTTTT,CASSLEGGATGELFF
NA,few,TRBV5-1,TRBJ1-2,TGCGCCAGCAGTTTGTCTAACTATGGCTACACCTTC,CASSLSNYGYTF
NA,NA,TRBV5-8,TRBJ2-3,TGTGCCAGCAGCTTGGACCCGGGTACAGATACGCAGTATTTT,CASSLDPGTDTQYF
NA,NA,TRBV5-1,TRBJ1-5,TGCGCCAGCAGCTTGGCCGGGGAGGGCCAGCCCCAGCATTTT,CASSLAGEGQPQHF
NA,NA,TRBV10-3,TRBJ1-1,TGTGCCATCAGTGGGGGGGAGACGACTTTCTTT,CAISGGETTFF
TRBD2,once,TRBV7-9,TRBJ2-1,TGTGCCAGCAGCCTGGGACTAGCGGGACATTACAATGAGCAGTTCTTC,CASSLGLAGHYNEQFF